The next 29 T cell receptor beta chains were all read from a single sample in a study of cytomegalovirus exposure and HLA in healthy donors. The study ran its PCR with 60 Vbeta and 13 Jbeta primers. Profiling relied on immunoSEQ multiplex PCR, and the TCRdb table lists in-frame clones only, not all of them. Of some 44,000 clones listed, around half were seen once; the top ten hold about 12%. The sequencing input was PBMCs. These TCRs come from a human donor in good health.

The chain links TRBV5-1 to TRBJ1-5; TRBD1 might be the D (6 bases). The CDR3 extends over 19 amino acids. Trimming cost V 0 bases and J 2 bases, with 21 bases left between them. The V gene's germline CDR1 is SGHRS and CDR2 YFSETQ. The CDR3 sequence: CASSLGAGAAECRNQPQHF. The DNA of the CDR3 is TGCGCCAGCAGCTTGGGAGCAGGGGCCGCCGAGTGTCGCAATCAGCCCCAGCATTTT.

The chain combines TRBV19 with TRBJ1-2; D not resolved. The germline V gene has CDR1 LNHDA and CDR2 SQIVND (reference sequence). Trimming shortened V by 5 bases and J by 4 bases, and 11 bases separated the two germline ends. The length of the CDR3 is 13 residues. The DNA of the CDR3 is TGTGCCAGTAGTGCAAGACACTTCTATGGCTACACCTTC. It specifies CASSARHFYGYTF.

This chain connects TRBV5-1 to TRBJ2-1; tentatively, D is TRBD2 (6 bases). The V gene lost 4 bases and the J gene lost 10 bases, with 21 bases spanning the gap. There are 15 residues in the CDR3. Germline lookup yields CDR1 SGHRS and CDR2 YFSETQ. CDR3 sequence (DNA): TGCGCCAGCAGCCCAGGGACTTCCACGAAGCAGGAGCAGTTCTTC. Its protein is CASSPGTSTKQEQFF.

This clone appeared a single time. The chain carries TRBV7-9 and TRBJ2-1, with TRBD2 matching over 14 bases. The length of the CDR3 is 16 residues. V lost 5 bases and J lost 10; bases outside the gene matches: 10. Germline values: CDR1 SEHNR, CDR2 FQNEAQ (reference sequence). CDR3 in amino acids: CASSAKLGLAGEEQFF. The CDR3 DNA is TGTGCCAGCAGCGCAAAACTGGGACTAGCGGGAGAAGAGCAGTTCTTC. The full variable domain, its missing parts supplied by reference TRBV7-9 and TRBJ2-1, is DTGVSQNPRHKITKRGQNVTFRCDPISEHNRLYWYRQTLGQGPEFLTYFQNEAQLEKSRLLSDRFSAERPKGSFSTLEIQRTEQGDSAMYLCASSAKLGLAGEEQFFGPGTRLTVL.

The chain employs TRBV4-1 and TRBJ2-3; weak D call: TRBD2 (6 bases). CDR1 and CDR2 from the germline V gene are MGHRA and YSYEKL. CDR3 size: 14 residues. V was pared by 1 base and J by 4 bases, with 9 bases between. This chain's CDR3 is CASSQGPGADTQYF. In DNA form, the CDR3 reads TGCGCCAGCAGCCAAGGACCGGGAGCAGATACGCAGTATTTT.

This chain uses TRBV19 with TRBJ2-1; 7 bases are a match to TRBD1. CDR3 length: 15 residues. The germline V gene encodes CDR1 LNHDA and CDR2 SQIVND (reference sequence). V was pared by 7 bases and J by 4 bases, with 10 bases of the junction left unmatched. CDR3 nucleotides: TGTGCCAGTACCCCCCCGGGGACAGATTACAATGAGCAGTTCTTC. Translating gives CASTPPGTDYNEQFF.

J is TRBJ1-1 and V is TRBV5-1; 12 bases match TRBD1. This CDR3 has 21 amino acids. Per the germline V gene, CDR1 is SGHRS and CDR2 is YFSETQ. The ends lost 4 bases at V and 2 bases at J; junction bases unmatched: 21. The CDR3 is CASSGPHRDRGRRWVNTEAFF. The CDR3 region has the DNA TGCGCCAGCAGCGGGCCGCACCGGGACAGGGGGCGACGATGGGTAAACACTGAAGCTTTCTTT.

V and J are TRBV4-1 and TRBJ2-1; 9 positions match TRBD2. This CDR3 region has 16 residues. Germline trimming cut 4 bases from V and 5 bases from J; bases unmatched to any gene: 9. Germline V gene sequence: CDR1 MGHRA, CDR2 YSYEKL. CDR3 residues: CASSLLSGRGDNEQFF. CDR3 sequence (DNA): TGCGCCAGCAGCCTTCTTAGCGGGAGAGGCGACAATGAGCAGTTCTTC.

A few counts support this clone. The chain is built from TRBV4-1 and TRBJ2-1, with 9 nucleotides matching TRBD2. Germline V gene sequence: CDR1 MGHRA, CDR2 YSYEKL. The CDR3 is 19 residues long. V trimming: 1 base; J trimming: 6 bases; junction bases outside the gene matches: 16. CDR3 residues: CASSQVDPLRGGVFNEQFF. Written as DNA, the CDR3 is TGCGCCAGCAGCCAAGTGGATCCCCTACGCGGGGGGGTGTTCAATGAGCAGTTCTTC.

This clone was counted a few times. V usage is TRBV29-1 and J usage is TRBJ2-1, with 10 bases aligning to TRBD2. V lost 6 bases and J lost 3; bases outside the gene matches: 8. The CDR3 is 15 amino acids. Germline CDR1 SQVTM, CDR2 ANQGSEA. The CDR3, as DNA: TGCAGCGTGGTTCTAGCGGGAGCAATCTACAATGAGCAGTTCTTC. Translating it yields CSVVLAGAIYNEQFF.

The rearrangement joins TRBV7-2 to TRBJ2-1; 7 bases fit TRBD1. The CDR3 length is 14 residues. J gave up 5 bases and V 5 bases, and 6 bases lay outside the gene matches. Germline V lookup: CDR1 SGHTA, CDR2 FQGNSA. CDR3 sequence reads: CASSLGTVHNEQFF. For the CDR3, the DNA is TGTGCCAGCAGCCTGGGGACAGTCCACAATGAGCAGTTCTTC.

This clone was counted ten times or more. The V call is TRBV7-2, the J call TRBJ1-1; D gene ambiguous. Trimming left V 5 bases short and J 3 bases short, with 19 bases between. Per the germline V gene, CDR1 is SGHTA and CDR2 is FQGNSA. There are 16 residues in the CDR3. The DNA for the CDR3 is TGTGCCAGCAGCCAAGGAGGGTTGGGAGGTCACACTGAAGCTTTCTTT. Translated, it gives CASSQGGLGGHTEAFF.

This clone was seen more than once but under ten times. This rearrangement joins TRBV2 to TRBJ1-5; TRBD1 matches at 8 bases. The CDR3 length is 15 residues. Germline V CDR1 and CDR2: SNHLY, FYNNEI. With V trimmed by 2 bases and J by 7 bases, 7 bases remained unmatched. CDR3: CASSEFRGQGQPQHF. The CDR3 DNA follows: TGTGCCAGCAGTGAATTCAGGGGGCAAGGGCAGCCCCAGCATTTT.

This clone occurred once. The CDR3, as DNA: TGCAGCGTTGAGTTTAAGGGACAGAACTATGGCTACACCTTC. It translates to CSVEFKGQNYGYTF. The chain has TRBV29-1 and TRBJ1-2, with 7 positions matching TRBD1. This CDR3 is 14 amino acids long. Germline V CDR1 and CDR2: SQVTM, ANQGSEA. Unmatched junction bases numbered 6, after V lost 3 bases and J lost 2 bases.

This CDR3 reads CASGGQQPMNEQFF. DNA of the CDR3: TGTGCCAGCGGCGGCCAGCAGCCTATGAATGAGCAGTTCTTC. The gene calls are TRBV7-9 and TRBJ2-1; D unclear. Germline V gene sequence: CDR1 SEHNR, CDR2 FQNEAQ (reference sequence). The ends were cut back, 8 bases at V and 7 bases at J, with 18 bases in the middle. This CDR3 is 14 amino acids long.

The V gene is TRBV7-9, the J gene TRBJ2-3; TRBD2 agrees at 8 bases. The CDR3 totals 15 residues. V lost 1 base and J lost 2; bases outside the gene matches: 2. Germline CDR1 reads SEHNR; CDR2 reads FQNEAQ (reference sequence). In DNA form, the CDR3 reads TGTGCCAGCAGCTTAGAACTAGCGGCCACAGATACGCAGTATTTT. As protein: CASSLELAATDTQYF.

The V and J genes are TRBV18 and TRBJ1-4; 7 nucleotides align to TRBD1. CDR3 size: 15 residues. Germline V CDR1 and CDR2: KGHSH, LQKENI. V was clipped by 0 bases and J by 3 bases; unmatched bases: 1. CDR3 in amino acids: CASSPPQGANEKLFF. Written as DNA, the CDR3 is TGTGCCAGCTCACCACCGCAGGGGGCTAATGAAAAACTGTTTTTT.

This chain links TRBV5-1 with TRBJ2-6; D may be TRBD2 (6 bases). Germline V gene lookup returns CDR1 SGHRS and CDR2 YFSETQ. Trimming removed 2 bases from V and 2 bases from J, with 8 bases in between. The CDR3 is 15 amino acids. As DNA, the CDR3 is TGCGCCAGCAGCTTTGGGGGGACTGGGGCCAACGTCCTGACTTTC. This encodes CASSFGGTGANVLTF.

The chain recombines TRBV4-2 with TRBJ2-5; 14 nucleotides match TRBD2. V lost 1 base to trimming and J lost 2 bases; unmatched junction nucleotides: 0. The CDR3 covers 16 residues. Germline V gene data show CDR1 as LGHNA and CDR2 as YNFKEQ. This chain's CDR3 is CASSQGLAGGQETQYF. The DNA for the CDR3 is TGTGCCAGCAGCCAAGGACTAGCGGGGGGGCAAGAGACCCAGTACTTC.

Regarding this clone: Germline is not matched at one junction end, which may reflect a read error. The chain combines TRBV14 with TRBJ2-7; a weak D match, TRBD1 (5 bases). Looked up from germline, CDR1 is SGHDN and CDR2 is FVKESK. CDR3 length: 12 amino acids. In DNA, the CDR3 is TGTGCCAGCAGCCAAGGGCCGGCAGGGCGTAACTTC. It yields the protein CASSQGPAGRNF.

The V call is TRBV6-6, the J call TRBJ1-2; tentative D call: TRBD1 (6 bases). The CDR3 spans 15 residues. Trimming stripped 1 base from V and 4 bases from J, with 13 bases between. Germline V gives CDR1 MNHNY, CDR2 SVGAGI (reference sequence). The CDR3 protein is CASSYFTGWVYGYTF. CDR3 in DNA: TGTGCCAGCAGTTACTTCACAGGGTGGGTCTATGGCTACACCTTC.

This clone was detected only a few times. J is TRBJ1-1 and V is TRBV7-2; no clear D gene. CDR1 and CDR2 (germline): SGHTA, FQGNSA. V was pared by 1 base and J by 0 bases, with 9 bases between. The CDR3 is made up of 15 amino acids. CDR3 loop: CASSLDALLNTEAFF. CDR3 DNA sequence: TGTGCCAGCAGCTTAGATGCACTTTTGAACACTGAAGCTTTCTTT.

The V gene is TRBV5-4, the J gene TRBJ2-5, with D perhaps TRBD2 (5 bases). The CDR3 length is 13 residues. V dropped 9 bases and J dropped 2 bases, with 14 bases sitting between them. Germline V gene data show CDR1 as SGHNT and CDR2 as YYREEE (reference sequence). The CDR3 nucleotides read TGTGCCACCCGAGCGGTCGTGCAAGAGACCCAGTACTTC. Translated: CATRAVVQETQYF.

This clone was counted once. V gene TRBV11-2 combines with J gene TRBJ2-7; unclear D gene. The germline V gene has CDR1 SGHAT and CDR2 FQNNGV. The V gene lost 5 bases and the J gene lost 2 bases, with 13 bases spanning the gap. The CDR3 covers 14 residues. The CDR3 protein is CASSRLRSPYEQYF. For the CDR3, the DNA is TGTGCCAGCAGCCGACTCCGGAGCCCCTACGAGCAGTACTTC.

The genes are TRBV9 and TRBJ2-5; no reliable D call. The CDR3 consists of 14 residues. Trimming removed 0 bases at V and 5 bases at J, with 11 bases between. Germline V lookup: CDR1 SGDLS, CDR2 YYNGEE. The chain's CDR3 is CASSVGPIGETQYF. DNA for the CDR3: TGTGCCAGCAGCGTAGGACCCATCGGGGAGACCCAGTACTTC.

V and J are TRBV4-2 and TRBJ2-2; tentatively, D is TRBD2 (7 bases). V dropped 5 bases and J dropped 10 bases, with 17 bases sitting between them. This CDR3 has 14 amino acids. Germline-derived CDR1 and CDR2 are LGHNA and YNFKEQ. The CDR3 nucleotides read TGTGCCAGCAGCGAGGGGGGGGCTGGCGAGGAGCTGTTTTTT. This gives the protein CASSEGGAGEELFF.

Notes on this clone: The sample carries other DNA sequences with the same CDR3. This chain links TRBV7-9 with TRBJ1-1; D might be TRBD1 (6 bases). Trimming shortened V by 5 bases and J by 5 bases, and 15 bases separated the two germline ends. Germline loops: CDR1 SEHNR, CDR2 FQNEAQ (reference sequence). The CDR3 contains 14 residues. The CDR3 nucleotides are TGTGCCAGCAGCACTTGGGTAGACAGGACTGAAGCTTTCTTT. This sequence encodes CASSTWVDRTEAFF. The whole variable domain, remainder taken from reference TRBV7-9 and TRBJ1-1, is DTGVSQNPRHKITKRGQNVTFRCDPISEHNRLYWYRQTLGQGPEFLTYFQNEAQLEKSRLLSDRFSAERPKGSFSTLEIQRTEQGDSAMYLCASSTWVDRTEAFFGQGTRLTVV.

This clone was seen only a few times. The CDR3 coding sequence is TGTGCCTGGAGGGGGACAGGCACAGAAGCTTTCTTT. This translates into CAWRGTGTEAFF. The rearrangement uses TRBV30 and TRBJ1-1; 8 bases fit TRBD1. There are 12 residues in the CDR3. Trimming at V came to 3 bases and at J to 8 bases, leaving 5 bases not matched to a gene. Germline-derived CDR1 and CDR2 are GTSNPN and SVGIG (reference sequence).

This clone has more than one count but fewer than ten. This chain connects TRBV11-1 to TRBJ2-7; tentatively, D is TRBD2 (6 bases). This CDR3 spans 14 amino acids. Germline V gene data show CDR1 as SGHAT and CDR2 as FQDESV (reference sequence). The V end was cut by 4 bases, the J end by 2 bases, with 12 bases between. The CDR3 DNA reads TGTGCCAGCAGCTCGTTTTGGGGGGCCTACGAGCAGTACTTC. It specifies CASSSFWGAYEQYF.